The sequence of this TCR beta chain was determined in a study of shared clonotypes between healthy human individuals. Study outcomes and limitations: How much donors shared clonotypes was expected to be affected by sequencing depth.

In the case of this clone: Its antigen is not identified.

Spread over ten immunoSEQ deep assay plates, unsorted PBMC DNA underwent sequencing. The data were produced by immunoSEQ multiplex PCR, yet TCRdb's version contains in-frame clones alone and is incomplete. The table shows approximately 500,000 clones, with about four fifths occurring only once. The length of the CDR3 is 11 residues. CDR1 GTSNPN and CDR2 SVGIG come from the germline V gene (reference sequence). V was clipped by 2 bases and J by 5 bases, with 3 bases between them. This receptor was obtained from a woman aged 40 to 49 in good health. Some clones in this sample may be carry-over from other donors' samples. This sequence joins TRBV30 and TRBJ2-2; D ambiguous. Input material: PBMCs. The CDR3 spells CAWSFTGELFF. The CDR3 bases are TGTGCCTGGAGTTTTACCGGGGAGCTGTTTTTT. Using reference TRBV30 and TRBJ2-2 for the parts outside the CDR3, the full variable domain is SQTIHQWPATLVQPVGSPLSLECTVEGTSNPNLYWYRQAAGRGLQLLFYSVGIGQISSEVPQNLSASRPQDRQFILSSKKLLLSDSGFYLCAWSFTGELFFGEGSRLTVL.